This TCR beta chain was sequenced for a study of human T cells and chemical hapten exposure. Notes on the study in general: Unchanged with DPC sensitization were TCRs above 1 in 1000 frequency.

Time point indicated: pre-sensitization, week 0. The treatment here: therapeutic diphenylcyclopropenone sensitization with weekly scalp DPC. The drawing of blood occurred before each patch test was applied. Total RNA was extracted from unfractionated whole blood. The CDR3 has 14 residues. Trimming took off 5 bases at V and 2 bases at J, with 7 bases between the two ends. The germline V gene has CDR1 SEHNR and CDR2 FQNEAQ (reference sequence). The table lists this clonotype with a few counts. Its specificity is unknown. The library gave individual cDNA molecules unique molecular identifiers. TCRdb fed the RACE reads into MiXCR, producing one record per CDR3 protein. The table records about 350,000 distinct CDR3 sequences, 5.5% of them present only once.

This receptor was obtained from a young woman with alopecia areata. Some clones in this sample may be carry-over from other donors' samples. The specimen was whole blood, collected in connection with sensitization to the hapten diphenylcyclopropenone (DPC). V and J are TRBV7-9 and TRBJ1-6; unclear D gene. Here the CDR3 reads CASSPQPYNSPLHF. CDR3 coding DNA: TGTGCCAGCAGCCCCCAGCCCTATAATTCACCCCTCCACTTT.